Below are 21 T cell receptor beta chains sequenced from a single sample in a study of siplizumab effects on memory and regulatory T cells. The assay was immunoSEQ multiplex PCR, and TCRdb's table has in-frame clones only and misses some. Of 95,000 to 100,000 clones listed, 92% are singletons. Sequenced material: non-Treg CD4+ T cells sorted from blood. The receptors come from a human donor in good health.

The rearrangement links TRBV7-3 to TRBJ2-3; D gene uncertain. The CDR3 is 12 residues long. CDR1 is SGHTA and CDR2 is FQGTGA in the germline V gene. The germline V and J ends were trimmed by 3 bases and 5 bases, with 6 bases remaining between them. The chain's CDR3 is CASSLSGDTQYF. As DNA, the CDR3 is TGTGCCAGCAGCTTGTCTGGAGATACGCAGTATTTT.

This chain uses TRBV6-1 with TRBJ2-7; a possible D gene is TRBD2 (6 bases). The germline V gene encodes CDR1 MNHNS and CDR2 SASEGT. The CDR3 runs 14 residues. Deletions cut 6 bases from V and 7 bases from J, with 19 bases between. CDR3 region: CASRDAGGWGEQYF. The CDR3 nucleotides read TGTGCCAGCAGGGATGCCGGGGGATGGGGTGAGCAGTACTTC.

The J gene is TRBJ1-2, the V gene TRBV6-5; D unresolved. V lost 2 bases and J lost 8, with 18 bases in between. The CDR3 covers 15 residues. The germline CDR1 and CDR2 sequences are MNHEY and SVGAGI. The CDR3 loop is CASSYGFGSVQGYTF. The DNA of the CDR3 is TGTGCCAGCAGTTACGGGTTCGGCTCGGTACAGGGCTACACCTTC.

The chain couples TRBV7-9 to TRBJ1-1; weak D call: TRBD1 (5 bases). Germline assignment: CDR1 SEHNR and CDR2 FQNEAQ (reference sequence). The CDR3 loop spans 14 amino acids. Trimming cost V 1 base and J 6 bases, with 12 bases left between them. The CDR3 loop reads CASSLEVLGAEAFF. CDR3 bases: TGTGCCAGCAGCTTAGAGGTTTTAGGGGCTGAAGCTTTCTTT. The full variable domain, completed using reference TRBV7-9 and TRBJ1-1, is DTGVSQNPRHKITKRGQNVTFRCDPISEHNRLYWYRQTLGQGPEFLTYFQNEAQLEKSRLLSDRFSAERPKGSFSTLEIQRTEQGDSAMYLCASSLEVLGAEAFFGQGTRLTVV.

The chain uses TRBV30 and TRBJ2-7; TRBD2 might be the D (6 bases). Germline CDR1 reads GTSNPN; CDR2 reads SVGIG (reference sequence). Trimming cost V 5 bases and J 5 bases, with 13 bases left between them. The CDR3 totals 12 residues. The CDR3 loop is CAWDTSYHEQYF. CDR3 coding DNA: TGTGCCTGGGACACTAGCTACCACGAGCAGTACTTC.

The chain couples TRBV4-1 to TRBJ2-7, with D unresolved. CDR3 size: 13 residues. The V gene lost 4 bases and the J gene lost 1 base, with 8 bases spanning the gap. Germline assignment: CDR1 MGHRA and CDR2 YSYEKL. CDR3 nucleotides: TGCGCCAGCAGCCTAGCCGCGTCCTACGAGCAGTACTTC. Translating it yields CASSLAASYEQYF.

This clone occurred once. The V and J genes are TRBV19 and TRBJ2-5, with TRBD2 matching 8 bases. V lost 5 bases, J lost 1 base, and 9 bases stayed unmatched. This CDR3 is 16 amino acids long. The germline V gene has CDR1 LNHDA and CDR2 SQIVND (reference sequence). CDR3 nucleotide sequence: TGTGCCAGTAGTCCCGGTTTCACTAGCGGCCAAGAGACCCAGTACTTC. Amino acids: CASSPGFTSGQETQYF.

This rearrangement joins TRBV12-5 to TRBJ1-2, with a possible D match to TRBD1 (5 bases). The CDR3 length is 14 residues. V lost 5 bases, J lost 0 bases, and 10 bases lay in between. Germline lookup yields CDR1 LGHNT and CDR2 FRNRAP. Here the CDR3 DNA reads TGTGCTAGTGGTGCCGGGACCGCTAACTATGGCTACACCTTC. This sequence encodes CASGAGTANYGYTF.

The sample holds one count of this clone. This chain links TRBV6-6 with TRBJ1-1; D unclear. The CDR3 has 13 amino acids. Trimming took off 8 bases at V and 0 bases at J, with 10 bases between the two ends. Per the germline V gene, CDR1 is MNHNY and CDR2 is SVGAGI (reference sequence). The DNA for the CDR3 is TGTGCCAGCTCGCCTCAGTTGAACACTGAAGCTTTCTTT. Protein: CASSPQLNTEAFF.

This chain joins TRBV7-9 and TRBJ2-2, with 7 bases lining up with TRBD1. From germline, CDR1 is SEHNR and CDR2 FQNEAQ (reference sequence). The CDR3 runs 15 residues. Germline trimming cut 3 bases from V and 5 bases from J; bases unmatched to any gene: 6. The chain's CDR3 is CASSFSKQGTGELFF. CDR3 nucleotides: TGTGCCAGCAGCTTTAGTAAACAGGGGACCGGGGAGCTGTTTTTT.

The rearrangement joins TRBV7-2 to TRBJ2-1; the D is unclear. The CDR3 totals 15 residues. V was clipped by 1 base and J by 9 bases, with 16 bases between them. CDR1 is SGHTA, CDR2 FQGNSA, per germline. The CDR3: CASSLEGSRRSEQFF. CDR3 in DNA: TGTGCCAGCAGCTTAGAGGGATCGAGGCGCAGTGAGCAGTTCTTC. Supplemented by reference TRBV7-2 and TRBJ2-1, the full variable domain reads GAGVSQSPSNKVTEKGKDVELRCDPISGHTALYWYRQSLGQGLEFLIYFQGNSAPDKSGLPSDRFSAERTGGSVSTLTIQRTQQEDSAVYLCASSLEGSRRSEQFFGPGTRLTVL.

The genes are TRBV5-1 and TRBJ2-1; the match to TRBD2 covers 10 bases. V gave up 4 bases and J gave up 5 bases; unmatched junction bases: 9. The germline V gene encodes CDR1 SGHRS and CDR2 YFSETQ. The CDR3 has 16 residues. The CDR3 nucleotides read TGCGCCAGCAGCGCCCTAACTAGCGGGATTAACAATGAGCAGTTCTTC. It is translated as CASSALTSGINNEQFF.

The J gene is TRBJ2-7, the V gene TRBV4-1; D gene uncertain. With 3 bases removed from V and 0 bases from J, the gap between germline ends came to 6 bases. Germline V gene sequence: CDR1 MGHRA, CDR2 YSYEKL. The CDR3 loop spans 13 amino acids. CDR3 nucleotides: TGCGCCAGCAGCCAGGTCCGCTCCTACGAGCAGTACTTC. This codes for CASSQVRSYEQYF.

The chain links TRBV19 to TRBJ1-5; D is unresolved. The germline gives CDR1 LNHDA, CDR2 SQIVND (reference sequence). The CDR3 contains 14 residues. Deletions cut 5 bases from V and 8 bases from J, with 16 bases between. Here the CDR3 reads CASSPFLPGEPQHF. As DNA, the CDR3 is TGTGCCAGTAGTCCATTTTTACCCGGGGAGCCCCAGCATTTT.

CDR3 in DNA: TGTGCCAGTAGGTTAACCGTCAGCTATGGCTACACCTTC. Translation: CASRLTVSYGYTF. This rearrangement joins TRBV19 to TRBJ1-2; D is ambiguous. The CDR3 totals 13 residues. V shed 6 bases and J shed 4 bases, with 12 bases lying between them. Germline V gives CDR1 LNHDA, CDR2 SQIVND (reference sequence).

The CDR3 sequence is CASGGDRGHYGYTF. For the CDR3, the DNA is TGTGCCAGCGGGGGAGACAGGGGGCACTATGGCTACACCTTC. The chain recombines TRBV6-1 with TRBJ1-2; the match to TRBD1 covers 10 bases. Germline V gene data show CDR1 as MNHNS and CDR2 as SASEGT. The junction had 6 bases not matched to a gene; V was cut back by 8 bases and J by 3 bases. The CDR3 is 14 amino acids.

The gene calls are TRBV6-5 and TRBJ2-3; maybe TRBD2 (5 bases). CDR1 MNHEY and CDR2 SVGAGI come from the germline V gene. The V gene lost 8 bases and the J gene lost 4 bases, with 10 bases spanning the gap. This CDR3 has 12 residues. The CDR3 region has the DNA TGTGCCAGCCGAAGCGGCCCAGATACGCAGTATTTT. It codes for CASRSGPDTQYF.

The CDR3 nucleotides are TGTGCCAGCAGTGTCAGCCAAGAGACCCAGTACTTC. Its protein is CASSVSQETQYF. V gene TRBV25-1 combines with J gene TRBJ2-5; D is unresolved. V lost 4 bases and J 1 base, leaving 4 bases between the germline ends. The length of the CDR3 is 12 residues. The germline V gene has CDR1 MGHDK and CDR2 SYGVNS.

The V gene is TRBV18, the J gene TRBJ1-5; 8 bases align to TRBD1. J gave up 1 base and V 2 bases, and 13 bases lay outside the gene matches. Germline V gene lookup returns CDR1 KGHSH and CDR2 LQKENI. There are 19 residues in the CDR3. CDR3 sequence: CASSPRTGSDLWSNQPQHF. CDR3 sequence (DNA): TGTGCCAGCTCACCAAGGACAGGGTCAGATCTTTGGAGCAATCAGCCCCAGCATTTT.

The rearrangement uses TRBV15 and TRBJ1-5; D ambiguous. Between the trimmed V and J ends, which lost 3 bases and 0 bases, there was a span of 12 bases. CDR3 length: 16 residues. From germline, CDR1 is LNHNV and CDR2 YYDKDF (reference sequence). The chain's CDR3 is CATSSRRDHSNQPQHF. CDR3 in DNA: TGTGCCACCAGCAGCCGAAGGGATCATAGCAATCAGCCCCAGCATTTT.

The V gene is TRBV6-5, the J gene TRBJ2-1; D is perhaps TRBD1 (5 bases). Trimming shortened V by 6 bases and J by 14 bases, and 11 bases separated the two germline ends. Looked up from germline, CDR1 is MNHEY and CDR2 is SVGAGI. The CDR3 extends over 10 amino acids. The CDR3 bases are TGTGCCAGCAGGGACAAGGTAAAGTTCTTC. Residues: CASRDKVKFF.